This TCR beta chain was recovered during a study of OX40 agonist ivuxolimab in advanced cancers. Study details: Prior checkpoint blockade (anti-PD-1, anti-PD-L1 or anti-CTLA-4) was permitted; approximately 40% had it.

Trimming took 0 bases from V and 7 from J; bases not matched to a gene: 6. Germline CDR1 ENHRY, CDR2 SYGVKD. This CDR3 spans 15 amino acids. On this clone itself: Its antigen remains unidentified.

The repertoire was sequenced with immunoSEQ multiplex PCR; TCRdb's copy has only in-frame clones and lacks some. This sample has tens of thousands of clones, with about nine tenths found just once. Study findings and constraints: At 0.1 to 3.0 mg/kg, clonal expansion of CD4+ and CD8+ blood T cells had occurred by week 6. Low normalized T-cell clonal expansion was also seen in some nonresponders.

Patients were ruled out by autoimmune disease history or systemic immunosuppression. J is TRBJ2-3 and V is TRBV10-3; 8 nucleotides match TRBD2. Sequences were derived from CD4+ or CD8+ T cells sorted from blood, sampled in a trial of the OX40 agonist ivuxolimab. The sequence was collected from an adult with an advanced solid tumor such as melanoma, head and neck, liver or kidney cancer. CDR3 sequence: CAISESRLAGYTQYF. In DNA, the CDR3 is TGTGCCATCAGTGAGTCCCGGCTAGCGGGTTATACGCAGTATTTT.